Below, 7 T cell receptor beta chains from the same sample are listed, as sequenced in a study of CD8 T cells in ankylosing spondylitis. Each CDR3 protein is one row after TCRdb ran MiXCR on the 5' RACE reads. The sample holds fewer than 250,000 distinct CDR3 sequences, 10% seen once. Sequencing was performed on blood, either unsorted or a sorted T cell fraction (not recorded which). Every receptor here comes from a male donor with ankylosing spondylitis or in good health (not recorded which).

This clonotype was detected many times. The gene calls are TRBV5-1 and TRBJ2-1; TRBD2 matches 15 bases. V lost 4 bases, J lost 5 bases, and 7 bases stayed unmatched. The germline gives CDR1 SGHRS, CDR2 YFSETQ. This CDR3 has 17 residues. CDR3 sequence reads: CASSPGLAGGVDNEQFF. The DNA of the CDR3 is TGCGCCAGCAGCCCGGGACTAGCGGGGGGAGTAGACAATGAGCAGTTCTTC.

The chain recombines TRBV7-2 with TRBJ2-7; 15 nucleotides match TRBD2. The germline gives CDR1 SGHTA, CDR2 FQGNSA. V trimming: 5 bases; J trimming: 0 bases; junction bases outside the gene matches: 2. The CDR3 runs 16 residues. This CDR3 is CASSGTSGGPSYEQYF. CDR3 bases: TGTGCCAGCAGCGGGACTAGCGGGGGGCCCTCCTACGAGCAGTACTTC.

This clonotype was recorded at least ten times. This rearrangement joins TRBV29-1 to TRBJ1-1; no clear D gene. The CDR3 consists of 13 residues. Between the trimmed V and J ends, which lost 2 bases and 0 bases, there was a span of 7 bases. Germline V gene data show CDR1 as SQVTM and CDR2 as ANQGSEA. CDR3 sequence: CSVEPEMNTEAFF. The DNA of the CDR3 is TGCAGCGTTGAACCCGAAATGAACACTGAAGCTTTCTTT.

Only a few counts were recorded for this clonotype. In nucleotides, the CDR3 is TGTGCCAGCACCCAAACAGGGGCAGGAGGAGAGACCCAGTACTTC. Translating gives CASTQTGAGGETQYF. This chain connects TRBV7-3 to TRBJ2-5; 7 bases match TRBD1. The germline V gene encodes CDR1 SGHTA and CDR2 FQGTGA. The CDR3 totals 15 residues. Trimming at V came to 7 bases and at J to 4 bases, leaving 12 bases not matched to a gene.

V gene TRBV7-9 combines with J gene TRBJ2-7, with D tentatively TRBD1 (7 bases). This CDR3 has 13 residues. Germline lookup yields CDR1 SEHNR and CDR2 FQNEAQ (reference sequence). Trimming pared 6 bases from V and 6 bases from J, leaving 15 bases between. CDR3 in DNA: TGTGCCAGCAGACCGGGAGCAGGGGGCGAGCAGTACTTC. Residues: CASRPGAGGEQYF. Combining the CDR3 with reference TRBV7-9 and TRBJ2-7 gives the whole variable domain DTGVSQNPRHKITKRGQNVTFRCDPISEHNRLYWYRQTLGQGPEFLTYFQNEAQLEKSRLLSDRFSAERPKGSFSTLEIQRTEQGDSAMYLCASRPGAGGEQYFGPGTRLTVT.

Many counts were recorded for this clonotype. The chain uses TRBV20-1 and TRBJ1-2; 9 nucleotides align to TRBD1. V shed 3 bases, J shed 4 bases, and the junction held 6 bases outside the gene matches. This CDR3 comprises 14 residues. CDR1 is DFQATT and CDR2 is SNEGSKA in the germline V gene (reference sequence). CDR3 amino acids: CSASLGQGTYGYTF. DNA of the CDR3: TGCAGTGCTAGTTTGGGACAGGGCACCTATGGCTACACCTTC.

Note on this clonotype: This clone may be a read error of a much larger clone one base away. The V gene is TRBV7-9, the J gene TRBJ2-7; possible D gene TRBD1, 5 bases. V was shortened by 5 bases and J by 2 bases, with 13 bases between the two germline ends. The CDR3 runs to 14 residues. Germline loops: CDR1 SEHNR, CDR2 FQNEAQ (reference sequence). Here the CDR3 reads CASSRRQNTYEQYF. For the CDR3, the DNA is TGTGCCAGCAGCCGGAGACAGAACACCTACGAGCAGTACTTC.